The rows below give T cell receptor beta chains drawn from one sample of a study of beta chain features in type 1 diabetes. Sequenced by immunoSEQ multiplex PCR; TCRdb stores in-frame clones only, minus some. Of about 320,000 clones listed, around 15% are singletons. Source material: central memory CD4+ T cells from blood. All receptors derive from a man aged 30 to 39 in good health. CDR3s include the opening cysteine and the closing phenylalanine or tryptophan. Fields, in order: clone size, V gene, D gene, J gene, CDR3 protein. The D gene is left open where the match is weak. Clone size appears in some rows only: once, few, many, or a class for an expanded clone.

few,TRBV27,TRBD1,TRBJ1-5,CASSPDRAELNQPQHF
few,TRBV6-5,NA,TRBJ1-2,CASSYSIIYGYTF
few,TRBV28,TRBD1,TRBJ1-1,CASSPPGGANTEAFF
few,TRBV15,NA,NA,CATSRDEGYEQYF
few,TRBV11-2,TRBD2,TRBJ2-3,CASSGAAGGLNTQYF
NA,TRBV4-3,TRBD1,TRBJ2-1,CASSQQSGQGINEQFF
NA,TRBV16,NA,TRBJ2-5,CASSQLGREETQYF
few,TRBV29-1,NA,TRBJ2-1,CSVEGHTAQLAEQFF
few,TRBV6-6,NA,TRBJ2-5,CASSYSRWETQYF
NA,TRBV5-4,TRBD1,TRBJ1-2,CASSHRGTMFGYTF
few,TRBV19,NA,TRBJ2-2,CASNLNTGELFF
NA,TRBV6-1,NA,TRBJ2-7,CASSDPRGEQYF
NA,TRBV25-1,NA,TRBJ1-6,CASSEYNSGNWLNSPLHF
few,TRBV19,NA,TRBJ2-5,CASSIRAQNQETQYF
NA,TRBV30,NA,TRBJ2-3,CAWSPADTQYF
NA,TRBV5-1,NA,TRBJ2-3,CASSTGQSTDTQYF
NA,TRBV6-5,NA,TRBJ2-1,CASRLGESYNEQFF
NA,TRBV7-8,NA,TRBJ2-3,CASSLGERDTQYF
NA,TRBV7-2,NA,TRBJ2-1,CASSLTRDYNEQFF
NA,TRBV5-8,TRBD1,TRBJ1-2,CASSLSGTGVGYTF
few,TRBV11-2,TRBD2,TRBJ2-5,CASSPPISGGQETQYF
NA,TRBV4-3,TRBD2,TRBJ2-3,CASSLGLAGSTDTQYF
NA,TRBV11-2,NA,TRBJ1-5,CASSLDIDQPQHF
few,TRBV4-1,NA,TRBJ1-5,CASSQRGQSNQPQHF
few,TRBV7-2,TRBD2,TRBJ2-5,CASSPLPAGGLVETQYF
NA,TRBV9,TRBD2,TRBJ2-5,CASSGAWGGQETQYF
NA,TRBV5-5,NA,TRBJ2-6,CASSLERAGANVLTF
NA,TRBV18,TRBD1,TRBJ2-5,CASSPPRTGQETQYF
few,TRBV29-1,NA,TRBJ1-2,CSVTGTTRGYTF
NA,TRBV30,TRBD2,TRBJ2-2,CAWTQGRGEVNTGELFF
few,TRBV5-1,NA,TRBJ2-1,CASSPGTYNEQFF
NA,TRBV10-3,NA,TRBJ2-1,CASRTGWDEQFF
few,TRBV12-5,NA,TRBJ2-7,CASGQDNYEQYF
many,TRBV7-9,NA,TRBJ2-3,CASSQNTDTQYF
few,TRBV5-1,TRBD1,TRBJ2-7,CASSLILNFRDRGVYEQYF
many,TRBV7-2,NA,TRBJ2-4,CASSLARYQNIQYF
few,TRBV6-6,TRBD2,TRBJ2-5,CASLNSGGAAETQYF
NA,TRBV27,NA,TRBJ2-2,CASSPESGELFF
few,TRBV30,TRBD1,TRBJ1-1,CASDDGTVGAFF
NA,TRBV9,NA,TRBJ2-5,CASSESRGGETQYF
NA,TRBV6-6,NA,TRBJ2-1,CASSQGLAYNEQFF
NA,TRBV7-2,NA,TRBJ1-4,CASSLSPGVGEKLFF
few,TRBV4-2,NA,TRBJ2-5,CASSQTVQETQYF
NA,TRBV6-1,NA,TRBJ1-2,CASSERDLYGYTF
NA,TRBV4-1,NA,TRBJ1-2,CASRSSELRTYGYTF
NA,TRBV30,NA,TRBJ2-2,CAWSVLKRAYSNTGERFF
NA,TRBV7-2,TRBD1,TRBJ1-1,CASSLVPGGSTEAFF
NA,TRBV7-3,NA,TRBJ2-5,CASSLTGSGLQETQYF
few,TRBV2,NA,TRBJ2-1,CASSVEGGSYNEQFF
NA,TRBV5-4,NA,TRBJ2-1,CASSLGGSSYNEQFF
few,TRBV9,NA,TRBJ2-5,CASSVRGDQETQYF
NA,TRBV6-6,NA,TRBJ1-2,CASTIQSGYGYTF
NA,TRBV19,NA,TRBJ1-5,CATQPRGGHQPQHF
NA,TRBV5-5,NA,TRBJ1-3,CASSSAGGNTIYF
few,TRBV4-3,NA,TRBJ2-3,CASSQSFTDTQYF
NA,TRBV11-2,NA,TRBJ2-1,CASSRYQDSVYNEQFF
few,TRBV5-6,NA,TRBJ1-5,CASSPWGRQGNQPQHF